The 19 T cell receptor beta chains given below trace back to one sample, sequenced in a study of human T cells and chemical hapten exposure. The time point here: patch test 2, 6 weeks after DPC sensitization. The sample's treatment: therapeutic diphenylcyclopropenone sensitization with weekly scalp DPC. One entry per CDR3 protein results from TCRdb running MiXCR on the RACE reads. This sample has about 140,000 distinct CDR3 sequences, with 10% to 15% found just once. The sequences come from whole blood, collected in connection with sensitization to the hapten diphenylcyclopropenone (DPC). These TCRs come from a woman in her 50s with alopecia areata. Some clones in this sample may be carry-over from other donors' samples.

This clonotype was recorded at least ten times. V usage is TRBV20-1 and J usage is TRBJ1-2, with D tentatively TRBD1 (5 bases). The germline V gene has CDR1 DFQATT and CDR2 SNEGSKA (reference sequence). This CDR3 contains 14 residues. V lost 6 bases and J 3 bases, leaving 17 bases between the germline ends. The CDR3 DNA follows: TGCAGTGCCCAGCCTGGGGCGAGTTACTATGGCTACACCTTC. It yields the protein CSAQPGASYYGYTF.

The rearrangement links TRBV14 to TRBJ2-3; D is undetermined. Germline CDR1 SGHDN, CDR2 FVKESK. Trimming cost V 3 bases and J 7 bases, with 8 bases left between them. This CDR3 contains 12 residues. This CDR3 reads CASSQSRYTQYF. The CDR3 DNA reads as TGTGCCAGCAGCCAGTCGCGGTATACGCAGTATTTT.

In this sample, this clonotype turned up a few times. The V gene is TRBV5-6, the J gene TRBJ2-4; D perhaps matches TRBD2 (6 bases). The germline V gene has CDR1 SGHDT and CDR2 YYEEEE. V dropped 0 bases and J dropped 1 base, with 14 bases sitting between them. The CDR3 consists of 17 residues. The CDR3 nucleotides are TGTGCCAGCAGCTTGGCAGGATCTAGCGTGGCCAAAAACATTCAGTACTTC. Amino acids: CASSLAGSSVAKNIQYF.

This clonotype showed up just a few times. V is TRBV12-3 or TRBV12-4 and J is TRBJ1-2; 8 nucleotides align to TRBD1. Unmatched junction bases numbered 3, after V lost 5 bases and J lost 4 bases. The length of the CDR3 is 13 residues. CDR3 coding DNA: TGTGCCAGCAGTACAGGGGGGGGCTATGGCTACACCTTC. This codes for CASSTGGGYGYTF.

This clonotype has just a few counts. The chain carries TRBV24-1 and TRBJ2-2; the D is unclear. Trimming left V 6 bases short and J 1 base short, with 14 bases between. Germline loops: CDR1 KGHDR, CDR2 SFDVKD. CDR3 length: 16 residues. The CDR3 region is CATSRTFGRNTGELFF. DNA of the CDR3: TGTGCCACCAGTCGCACCTTCGGTCGGAACACCGGGGAGCTGTTTTTT.

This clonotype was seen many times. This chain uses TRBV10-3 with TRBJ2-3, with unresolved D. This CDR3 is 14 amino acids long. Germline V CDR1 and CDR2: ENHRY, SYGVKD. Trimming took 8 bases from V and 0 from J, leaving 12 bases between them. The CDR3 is CAISKYSSTDTQYF. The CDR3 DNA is TGTGCCATCTCGAAATATTCTAGCACAGATACGCAGTATTTT.

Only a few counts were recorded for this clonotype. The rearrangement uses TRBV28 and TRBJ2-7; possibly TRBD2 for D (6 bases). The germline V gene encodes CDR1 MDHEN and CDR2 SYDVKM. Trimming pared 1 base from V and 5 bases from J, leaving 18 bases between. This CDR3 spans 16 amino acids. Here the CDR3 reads CASSLFPAGGVHEQYF. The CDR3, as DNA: TGTGCCAGCAGTTTATTCCCGGCAGGCGGGGTGCACGAGCAGTACTTC.

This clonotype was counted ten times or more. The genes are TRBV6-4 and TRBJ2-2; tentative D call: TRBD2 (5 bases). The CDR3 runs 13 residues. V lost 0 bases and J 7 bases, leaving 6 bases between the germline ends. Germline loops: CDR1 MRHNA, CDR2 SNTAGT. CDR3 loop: CASSDSEVGELFF. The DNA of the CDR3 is TGTGCCAGCAGTGACTCGGAGGTCGGGGAGCTGTTTTTT.

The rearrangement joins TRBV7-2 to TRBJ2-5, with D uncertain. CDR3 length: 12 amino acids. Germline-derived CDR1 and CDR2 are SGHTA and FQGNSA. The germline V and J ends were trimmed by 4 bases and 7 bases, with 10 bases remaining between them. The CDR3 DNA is TGTGCCAGCAGCTCACCCCTCGGGACCCAGTACTTC. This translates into CASSSPLGTQYF.

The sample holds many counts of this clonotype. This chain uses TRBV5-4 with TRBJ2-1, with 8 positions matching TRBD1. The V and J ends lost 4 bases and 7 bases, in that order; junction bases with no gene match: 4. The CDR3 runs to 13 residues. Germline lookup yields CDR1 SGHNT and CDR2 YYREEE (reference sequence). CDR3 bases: TGTGCCAGCAGCCAGACAGGGGCTAATGAGCAGTTCTTC. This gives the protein CASSQTGANEQFF. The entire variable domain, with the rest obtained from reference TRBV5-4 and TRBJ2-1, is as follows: ETGVTQSPTHLIKTRGQQVTLRCSSQSGHNTVSWYQQALGQGPQFIFQYYREEENGRGNFPPRFSGLQFPNYSSELNVNALELDDSALYLCASSQTGANEQFFGPGTRLTVL.

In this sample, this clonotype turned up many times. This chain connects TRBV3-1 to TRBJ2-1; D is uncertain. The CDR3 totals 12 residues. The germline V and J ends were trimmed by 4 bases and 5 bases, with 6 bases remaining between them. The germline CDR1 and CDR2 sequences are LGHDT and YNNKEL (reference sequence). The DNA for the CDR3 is TGTGCCAGCAGCCGCCTACACAATGAGCAGTTCTTC. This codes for CASSRLHNEQFF.

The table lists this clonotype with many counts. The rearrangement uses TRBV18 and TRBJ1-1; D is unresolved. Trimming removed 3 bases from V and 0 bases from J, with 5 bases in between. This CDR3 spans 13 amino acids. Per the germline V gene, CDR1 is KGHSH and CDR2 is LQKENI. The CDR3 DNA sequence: TGTGCCAGCTCACCGGGGATGAACACTGAAGCTTTCTTT. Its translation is CASSPGMNTEAFF.

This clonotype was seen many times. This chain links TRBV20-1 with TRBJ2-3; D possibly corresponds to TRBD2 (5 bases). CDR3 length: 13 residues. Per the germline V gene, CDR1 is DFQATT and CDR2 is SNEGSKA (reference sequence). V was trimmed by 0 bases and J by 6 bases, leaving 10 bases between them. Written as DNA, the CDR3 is TGCAGTGCTAGAGATCGTCTAGCCGATACGCAGTATTTT. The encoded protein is CSARDRLADTQYF.

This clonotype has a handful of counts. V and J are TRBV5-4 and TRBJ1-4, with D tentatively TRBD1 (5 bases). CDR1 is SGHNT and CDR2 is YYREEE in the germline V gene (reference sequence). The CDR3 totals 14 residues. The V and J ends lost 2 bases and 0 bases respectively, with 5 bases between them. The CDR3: CASSLGATNEKLFF. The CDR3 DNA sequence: TGTGCCAGCAGCTTAGGGGCAACTAATGAAAAACTGTTTTTT.

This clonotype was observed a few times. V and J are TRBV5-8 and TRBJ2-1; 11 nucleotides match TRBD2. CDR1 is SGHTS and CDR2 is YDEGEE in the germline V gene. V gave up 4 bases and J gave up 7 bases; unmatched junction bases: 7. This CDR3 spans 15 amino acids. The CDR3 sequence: CASSLLAGVFNEQFF. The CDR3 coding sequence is TGTGCCAGCAGCCTACTAGCGGGAGTTTTTAATGAGCAGTTCTTC. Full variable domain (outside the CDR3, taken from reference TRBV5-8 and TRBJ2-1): EAGVTQSPTHLIKTRGQQATLRCSPISGHTSVYWYQQALGLGLQFLLWYDEGEERNRGNFPPRFSGRQFPNYSSELNVNALELEDSALYLCASSLLAGVFNEQFFGPGTRLTVL.

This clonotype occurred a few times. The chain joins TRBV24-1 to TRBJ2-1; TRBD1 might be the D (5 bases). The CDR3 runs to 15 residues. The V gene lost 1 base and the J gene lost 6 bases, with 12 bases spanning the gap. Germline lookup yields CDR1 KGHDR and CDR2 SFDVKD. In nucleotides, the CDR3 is TGTGCCACCAGTGATTTCAGGGTTCCGGGCAATGAGCAGTTCTTC. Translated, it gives CATSDFRVPGNEQFF.

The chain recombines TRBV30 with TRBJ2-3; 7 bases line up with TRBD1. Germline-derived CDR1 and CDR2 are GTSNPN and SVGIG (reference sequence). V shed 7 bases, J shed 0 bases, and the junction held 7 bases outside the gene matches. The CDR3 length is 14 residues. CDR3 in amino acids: CAFIGQASTDTQYF. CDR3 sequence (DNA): TGTGCCTTCATCGGACAGGCAAGCACAGATACGCAGTATTTT.

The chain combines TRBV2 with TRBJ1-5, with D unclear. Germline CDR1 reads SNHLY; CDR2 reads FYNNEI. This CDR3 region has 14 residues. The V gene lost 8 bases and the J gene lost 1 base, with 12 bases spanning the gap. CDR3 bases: TGTGCCAGCCGGCAAGCTATGAGCAATCAGCCCCAGCATTTT. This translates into CASRQAMSNQPQHF. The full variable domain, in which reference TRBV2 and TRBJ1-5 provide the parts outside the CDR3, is EPEVTQTPSHQVTQMGQEVILRCVPISNHLYFYWYRQILGQKVEFLVSFYNNEISEKSEIFDDQFSVERPDGSNFTLKIRSTKLEDSAMYFCASRQAMSNQPQHFGDGTRLSIL.

DNA for the CDR3: TGTGCCAGCAGTGACCGCCCCCGGGACAGGGACTACGAGCAGTACTTC. Encoded protein: CASSDRPRDRDYEQYF. V gene TRBV25-1 combines with J gene TRBJ2-7; TRBD1 aligns across 9 bases. This CDR3 has 16 residues. The V and J ends lost 3 bases and 3 bases, in that order; junction bases with no gene match: 9. Germline assignment: CDR1 MGHDK and CDR2 SYGVNS.